This T cell receptor beta chain appears in the sequencing data of a study of cytomegalovirus exposure and HLA in healthy donors (TCRdb year 2017). At the level of the whole study: An earlier analysis of approximately 600 of the donors reported about 290 Gb of sequence data and some 100 million unique TCR beta sequences from some 180 million T cells. An early release that covered about 640 HLA-typed donors contained about 300 gigabases of sequencing data and roughly 84 million unique TCR sequences. Among the roughly 400 genotyped donors, approximately 77% belonged to the genetic ancestry cluster associated with self-reported Caucasian donors. The study was designed to test whether signatures of past pathogen exposure could be identified by cataloging public T cell receptors. The study used immunosequencing to profile the T cell repertoires of several hundred subjects and linked those repertoires to cytomegalovirus serostatus. A separate validation cohort of roughly 130 different subjects was used in addition to the roughly 700-subject first cohort. High-throughput TCR immunosequencing, statistical association of individual TCRs with disease status, and machine learning were combined to predict cytomegalovirus infection status. In a later analysis, previously published TCR beta repertoires from fewer than 750 donors were re-analyzed and high-resolution HLA genotyping was added so that TCR occurrence patterns could be studied. The later analysis used no new phenotypic data to find candidate immune exposures, relying instead on TCR beta sequences and their occurrence across donors. An earlier analysis of 587 of the donors used high-throughput TCR beta sequencing to judge whether each TCR beta V gene segment behaved as functional or pseudogenic. Donor age, sex, ethnicity and CMV serostatus were compiled alongside the repertoire data. A later genetic analysis took genome-wide SNP genotypes for about 55% of the roughly 670 donors and used that subset as a discovery cohort. Every discovery cohort repertoire had been produced on one sequencing platform. Class I and class II HLA loci were covered by the typing at four-digit resolution. Typing coverage differed by locus: A, B, C, DRB1 and DQB1 were typed in roughly 620-630 donors, DQA1 in about 500, DPA1 in approximately 610, and DPB1 in 472. Four to six DR-DQ haplotypes were handled as single units for association and clustering, since linkage in the cohort was strong. Across approximately 400 genotyped donors of the cohort, an average of approximately 220,000 unique TCR beta nucleotide sequences per donor were sequenced, and about a sixth of those sequences were non-productive. Broad study findings and their caveats: Roughly uniform sequencing depth across donors was assumed in presence/absence analyses, although this assumption may not hold. Because HLA typing was missing for some donors at each locus, association tests included only the typed subset. In a later analysis, TCR association rates were found to vary across HLA loci, with the most associated TCRs seen for DRB1 alleles and the fewest for HLA-C alleles. In vitro tests confirmed that three of the cytomegalovirus-associated TCR beta chains recognize cytomegalovirus antigens. A later genetic analysis reported fewer N-insertions in productive TCRs among donors in an Asian-associated ancestry cluster than the roughly 700-donor mean. The classifier was reported to diagnose cytomegalovirus status with high specificity and sensitivity in both the original and validation cohorts. The cohort was sequenced for TCR beta chains only, and without alpha or paired-chain data the features that could be detected were limited. A later analysis found that most CMV-associated TCR beta chains appeared HLA-restricted, with HLA associations seemingly driven largely by CMV exposure. In a later analysis, HLA-associated TCR beta chains were found to be more clonally expanded and to have lower generation probabilities than equally common non-associated chains. A cluster of highly shared sequence variants was judged likely to represent a technical artifact of the sequencing pipeline. The earlier analysis of about 600 of the donors excluded about 16 rarely observed V segments, including chromosome 9 orphons, because counts were too low. In a later genetic analysis, a missense DCLRE1C variant was associated with V-gene and J-gene trimming of TCR beta chains, and the association was replicated in an independent cohort. In a later analysis, some 18,000 TCR beta sequences were associated with specific HLA alleles at a false discovery rate of 0.05. According to a later analysis, parvovirus B19, influenza, CMV and Epstein-Barr virus appeared linked to several top co-occurrence clusters. Strong co-occurrence of HLA alleles, especially DR and DQ, made assigning TCR associations to individual alleles difficult. The authors suggested that the approach could potentially be generalized to other disease states and immunological phenotypes. In an earlier analysis of approximately 590 of the donors, most TCR beta V segments were observed in productive rearrangements about 90% or about 30% of the time, broadly matching IMGT annotations. Most TCR sequences were observed very rarely across donors, whereas some public TCRs were present in many individuals. Linkage disequilibrium might explain the correlated functional status among segregating V segments, but an unknown experimental factor could not be excluded. A further reported finding was that TCR beta sequences accurately predicted the HLA-A and HLA-B alleles for most subjects in the first cohort. The study gave a list of some 150 TCR beta chains associated with cytomegalovirus. The only immune exposure information available for the cohort was CMV serostatus.

Preparation of the library involved the immunoSEQ multiplex PCR assay. The multiplex PCR relied on a mix of 60 forward primers for TCR Vbeta segments and 13 reverse primers for TCR Jbeta segments. The CDR3 region of rearranged TCR beta genes was amplified from genomic DNA by a multiplex PCR assay. On the Illumina HiSeq System, the amplified TCR beta libraries were sequenced as 87-base-pair reads. In the original analysis: A later analysis counted tens of millions of unique TCR beta chains across the 550 to 700 repertoires, and some 11 million of these chains were shared by at least two donors. Raw reads were error-corrected and collapsed into unique sequences with a nearest-neighbor algorithm that merged closely related sequences to remove PCR and sequencing errors. CDR3 sequences were aligned to IMGT reference sequences to assign V, D and J gene segments. For a sequence to be retained, a match of at least six nucleotides was required to both a V gene segment and a J gene segment. Rearrangements were classified as productive when the CDR3 lacked stop codons and remained in frame with V and J, and all other rearrangements were classified as non-productive. CDR3 was defined according to IMGT convention as the region running from the second conserved V-encoded cysteine to the conserved J-encoded phenylalanine. The earlier analysis of 587 of the donors excluded sequences that lacked an unambiguous match to a single V gene segment. In an earlier analysis of more than 500 of the donors, a V segment was called functional when productive rearrangements were above 56.7%, and segregating when the standard deviation between donors exceeded 5%. A statistical classification framework was built to diagnose cytomegalovirus status from the catalog of TCR beta chain sequences. A later analysis assigned V and J genes by comparing TCR nucleotide sequences with IMGT/GENE-DB human TR gene sequences. Using the TCRdist pipeline, a later analysis assigned CDR3 sequences along with most-parsimonious VDJ recombination scenarios. In a later analysis, each TCR beta chain was defined by its CDR3 amino acid sequence together with its V-gene family, and reads without a unique V-gene family were excluded. In a later analysis, approximately 640 highly shared, low-generation-probability nucleotide sequences were removed to address suspected cross-contamination and a sequencing artifact. In a later analysis, a clonal expansion index was calculated for each public chain from normalized within-repertoire ranks of inferred template counts. A later analysis computed generation probabilities with a VDJ recombination model fitted to out-of-frame rearrangements, and checked the results against IGoR. In a later analysis, hypergeometric tests were used to score TCR-TCR, TCR-HLA and TCR-CMV co-occurrence, with a repertoire-size bias correction applied to TCR pairs. To estimate false discovery rates, a later analysis permuted the HLA or CMV assignments 20 times. In a later analysis, co-occurring TCRs were grouped using DBSCAN, with TCRdist sequence similarity added in when clustering inside HLA-allele-positive subsets. Repertoires with fewer than 30,000 or more than 120,000 public chains were left out of co-occurrence clustering, as were a handful of repertoires with anomalous nucleotide sharing. Not all clones reach the TCRdb copy of this immuneACCESS table, which keeps in-frame sequences only. Checked studies attribute under half of the gap to unresolved V genes and leave the rest unexplained. V, J and clone size were drawn from that table, and D and trimming were deduced from the DNA. The sample table contains about 130,000 clones; only one count was recorded for around 80% of them. Clones ranked in the top ten supply 1.2% of the sample.

The cohort comprised 666 healthy bone marrow donors. At the time of sampling, every cohort member was nominally healthy, though immune exposures that went unrecorded were likely present. The donor was CMV seronegative and belonged to the group of 352 seronegative cohort members. A peripheral blood sample was provided by each donor, and peripheral blood mononuclear cells were used for TCR beta sequencing. The Qiagen DNeasy Blood Extraction Kit was used to extract genomic DNA from the blood cell samples. In regard to this clone: The specificity of this receptor is unknown. One base away there is no much larger clone; base qualities are not given.

What was sequenced was PBMCs. The receptor comes from a female donor in good health and CMV-seronegative.

The sequenced DNA: TGTGCCAGCAGCTTGGAAGCGGGAGGACTTTACGAGCAGTACTTC. This sequence encodes CASSLEAGGLYEQYF. This chain is built from TRBV5-4 and TRBJ2-7; 9 bases in between match TRBD2. From the germline V gene (reference sequence), CDR1 is SGHNT and CDR2 is YYREEE. V lost 0 bases and J lost 4 bases, and the count of bases not matched to a germline gene is 5. The CDR3, cysteine through phenylalanine, is 15 amino acids long. The retained sequence is limited to the CDR3, 45 bases, with the frame set at the first base.